These T cell receptor beta chains were read from a single sample in a study of T-cell memory formation after mild COVID-19. TCRdb called the 5' RACE reads again in MiXCR, with one record for every CDR3 protein. In the table there are approximately 390,000 distinct CDR3 sequences, 16% of which are singletons. Sequencing was carried out using PBMCs or a T cell subset sorted from them (not recorded which). Receptors originate from a man aged 18 to 30 who had mild COVID-19 (a few samples of this study predate the infection). Cell type and time point are not known. Each CDR3 is given with its conserved first and last residue. The order of the fields is J gene, V gene, D gene, clone size, CDR3 DNA, CDR3 protein. A D gene is named only where the DNA matches it firmly. Clone size is shown for a subset of rows, as once, few, many or a class of expanded clone.

j_gene: TRBJ2-7
v_gene: TRBV5-1
d_gene: .
abundance: few
CDR3nt: TGCGCCAGCAGCTTGGTAGCAGGGGCGCCCTACGAGCAGTACTTC
CDR3aa: CASSLVAGAPYEQYF

j_gene: TRBJ2-4
v_gene: TRBV4-3
d_gene: .
abundance: few
CDR3nt: TGCGCCAGCAGCCAAGACGGGGTAGGAAACATTCAGTACTTC
CDR3aa: CASSQDGVGNIQYF

j_gene: TRBJ1-1
v_gene: TRBV7-2
d_gene: .
abundance: .
CDR3nt: TGTGCCGGCGGGGGCCCATACACTGAAGCTTTCTTT
CDR3aa: CAGGGPYTEAFF

j_gene: TRBJ1-6
v_gene: TRBV7-3
d_gene: .
abundance: many
CDR3nt: TGTGCCAGCAGCGCATCAGGATTAGGATCACCCCTCCACTTT
CDR3aa: CASSASGLGSPLHF

j_gene: TRBJ2-3
v_gene: TRBV6-5
d_gene: .
abundance: .
CDR3nt: TGTGCCAGCAACGGGGGGCCAGGGAGGACAGATACGCAGTATTTT
CDR3aa: CASNGGPGRTDTQYF

j_gene: TRBJ1-5
v_gene: TRBV2
d_gene: TRBD1
abundance: .
CDR3nt: TGTGCCAGTGGGACAGTCAATCAGCCCCAGCATTTT
CDR3aa: CASGTVNQPQHF

j_gene: TRBJ2-7
v_gene: TRBV7-9
d_gene: .
abundance: .
CDR3nt: TGTGCCAGCAGCCGCGGGACGCTAGGGATGCACGAGCAGTACTTC
CDR3aa: CASSRGTLGMHEQYF

j_gene: TRBJ1-2
v_gene: TRBV6-2/TRBV6-3
d_gene: .
abundance: .
CDR3nt: TGTGCCAGCAGTTCTCCGGACGGATTATATGGCTACACCTTC
CDR3aa: CASSSPDGLYGYTF

j_gene: TRBJ2-3
v_gene: TRBV7-3
d_gene: TRBD1
abundance: few
CDR3nt: TGTGCCAGCAGGCTAGACAGGGCAGATACGCAGTATTTT
CDR3aa: CASRLDRADTQYF

j_gene: TRBJ2-3
v_gene: TRBV5-5
d_gene: TRBD2
abundance: few
CDR3nt: TGTGCCAGCAGCCTAGCGGGGGAGCCCCCACCGAATACGCAGTATTTT
CDR3aa: CASSLAGEPPPNTQYF

j_gene: TRBJ2-1
v_gene: TRBV4-3
d_gene: .
abundance: .
CDR3nt: TGCGCCAGCAGCCAAGACGGGGTCTACAATGAGCAGTTCTTC
CDR3aa: CASSQDGVYNEQFF

j_gene: TRBJ2-2
v_gene: TRBV11-2
d_gene: .
abundance: once
CDR3nt: TGTGCCAGCAGCCGGACGGCCCACACCGGGGAGCTGTTTTTT
CDR3aa: CASSRTAHTGELFF

j_gene: TRBJ2-7
v_gene: TRBV29-1
d_gene: .
abundance: few
CDR3nt: TGCAGCGTTGAAGGGGCCGGCACCTACGAGCAGTACTTC
CDR3aa: CSVEGAGTYEQYF

j_gene: TRBJ2-5
v_gene: TRBV7-2
d_gene: .
abundance: medium-sized
CDR3nt: TGTGCCAGCAGCCCGCGCGGGGGAGGGGGGTACCAAGAGACCCAGTACTTC
CDR3aa: CASSPRGGGGYQETQYF

j_gene: TRBJ2-1
v_gene: TRBV28
d_gene: .
abundance: .
CDR3nt: TGTGCCAGCAGTTTTCCCCGGCTCCAGGGGCATGAGCAGTTCTTC
CDR3aa: CASSFPRLQGHEQFF

j_gene: TRBJ1-2
v_gene: TRBV5-4
d_gene: TRBD1
abundance: .
CDR3nt: TGTGCCAGCACACAGGGGGATCGTGGCTACACCTTC
CDR3aa: CASTQGDRGYTF

j_gene: TRBJ2-3
v_gene: TRBV3-1
d_gene: TRBD2
abundance: few
CDR3nt: TGTGCCAGCAGCCAAGATCCCGGACTAGCGACAGATACGCAGTATTTT
CDR3aa: CASSQDPGLATDTQYF

j_gene: TRBJ2-1
v_gene: TRBV7-3
d_gene: .
abundance: .
CDR3nt: TGTGCCAGCAGCTTAATCGGGGACAATGAGCAGTTCTTC
CDR3aa: CASSLIGDNEQFF

j_gene: TRBJ1-1
v_gene: TRBV5-1
d_gene: .
abundance: few
CDR3nt: TGCGCCAGCAGCTCTGGTCAGTATATGAACACTGAAGCTTTCTTT
CDR3aa: CASSSGQYMNTEAFF

j_gene: TRBJ2-7
v_gene: TRBV4-1
d_gene: .
abundance: .
CDR3nt: TGCGCCAGCAGCCAAGAGGCTCCCGTGGTACACGAGCAGTACTTC
CDR3aa: CASSQEAPVVHEQYF

j_gene: TRBJ2-1
v_gene: TRBV9
d_gene: TRBD1
abundance: many
CDR3nt: TGTGCCAGCAGCGTTAACAGGGGCAATGAGCAGTTCTTC
CDR3aa: CASSVNRGNEQFF

j_gene: TRBJ1-1
v_gene: TRBV12-3/TRBV12-4
d_gene: .
abundance: few
CDR3nt: TGTGCCAGCACGAGTGGGCTCTTTGAAGCTTTCTTT
CDR3aa: CASTSGLFEAFF

j_gene: TRBJ2-1
v_gene: TRBV7-2
d_gene: .
abundance: few
CDR3nt: TGTGCCAGCAGCTTTGAGCGGACAAACAATGAGCAGTTCTTC
CDR3aa: CASSFERTNNEQFF

j_gene: TRBJ2-7
v_gene: TRBV12-3/TRBV12-4
d_gene: .
abundance: few
CDR3nt: TGTGCCAGCAGTTTGGGGCGGTCGGGGAGCCACGAGCAGTACTTC
CDR3aa: CASSLGRSGSHEQYF

j_gene: TRBJ2-3
v_gene: TRBV6-2/TRBV6-3
d_gene: .
abundance: .
CDR3nt: TGTGCCAGCAGTCGGGGGCGGTTCACAGATACGCAGTATTTT
CDR3aa: CASSRGRFTDTQYF

j_gene: TRBJ1-4
v_gene: TRBV29-1
d_gene: .
abundance: few
CDR3nt: TGCAGCGGACGGAAGAATGAAAAACTGTTTTTT
CDR3aa: CSGRKNEKLFF

j_gene: TRBJ2-7
v_gene: TRBV7-2
d_gene: .
abundance: many
CDR3nt: TGTGCCAGCAGTTTAGGGCAACCCTACGAGCAGTACTTC
CDR3aa: CASSLGQPYEQYF

j_gene: TRBJ1-2
v_gene: TRBV20-1
d_gene: .
abundance: .
CDR3nt: TGCAGTGCTGTGGACAAGTCTAACTATGGCTACACCTTC
CDR3aa: CSAVDKSNYGYTF

j_gene: TRBJ2-3
v_gene: TRBV5-6
d_gene: .
abundance: few
CDR3nt: TGTGCCAGCAGCCGGAGTTCGACGGGCACAGATACGCAGTATTTT
CDR3aa: CASSRSSTGTDTQYF

j_gene: TRBJ1-2
v_gene: TRBV18
d_gene: .
abundance: .
CDR3nt: TGTGCCAGCTCACAAGGGGCTCTCGCGCCGGTCTATGGCTACACCTTC
CDR3aa: CASSQGALAPVYGYTF

j_gene: TRBJ1-2
v_gene: TRBV6-5
d_gene: .
abundance: .
CDR3nt: TGTGCCAGCAGTTACTCGATCCCGGGAAACTATGGCTACACCTTC
CDR3aa: CASSYSIPGNYGYTF

j_gene: TRBJ2-3
v_gene: TRBV25-1
d_gene: TRBD2
abundance: few
CDR3nt: TGTGCCAGCAGTACTAGCGAGGTCACAGATACGCAGTATTTT
CDR3aa: CASSTSEVTDTQYF

j_gene: TRBJ1-4
v_gene: TRBV7-9
d_gene: TRBD1
abundance: .
CDR3nt: TGTGCCAGCAGCGGCACAGGGGCCCTTAATGAAAAACTGTTTTTT
CDR3aa: CASSGTGALNEKLFF

j_gene: TRBJ2-3
v_gene: TRBV7-8
d_gene: TRBD2
abundance: many
CDR3nt: TGTGCCAGCAGCGCCCGGGGGGGCACAGATACGCAGTATTTT
CDR3aa: CASSARGGTDTQYF

j_gene: TRBJ1-6
v_gene: TRBV7-2
d_gene: TRBD1
abundance: .
CDR3nt: TGTGCCAGCAGCTTAGCAGGGGGGACAGCCTTATCGTCTCCATCACCCCTCCACTTT
CDR3aa: CASSLAGGTALSSPSPLHF

j_gene: TRBJ2-7
v_gene: TRBV28
d_gene: .
abundance: many
CDR3nt: TGTGCCAGCAGTTTAGGGACACCTTCCTACGAGCAGTACTTC
CDR3aa: CASSLGTPSYEQYF

j_gene: TRBJ2-7
v_gene: TRBV5-1
d_gene: .
abundance: few
CDR3nt: TGCGCCAGCAGAGACGGGGTTTACGAGCAGTACTTC
CDR3aa: CASRDGVYEQYF

j_gene: TRBJ2-5
v_gene: TRBV11-2
d_gene: TRBD1
abundance: .
CDR3nt: TGTGCCAGCAGCTCCGTTGGGACAGGGGTGACCCAGTACTTC
CDR3aa: CASSSVGTGVTQYF

j_gene: TRBJ1-5
v_gene: TRBV5-1
d_gene: .
abundance: few
CDR3nt: TGCGCCAGCAACAAATTACAGGGTGGCAATCAGCCCCAGCATTTT
CDR3aa: CASNKLQGGNQPQHF

j_gene: TRBJ2-7
v_gene: TRBV7-2
d_gene: TRBD2
abundance: .
CDR3nt: TGTGCCAGCAGCAGAAGTAGCGGGGGGGTCTACGAGCAGTACTTC
CDR3aa: CASSRSSGGVYEQYF

j_gene: TRBJ1-1
v_gene: TRBV6-5
d_gene: TRBD1
abundance: few
CDR3nt: TGTGCCAGCAGGTGGGACAGGGGGTGGGGCACTGAAGCTTTCTTT
CDR3aa: CASRWDRGWGTEAFF

j_gene: TRBJ2-5
v_gene: TRBV7-2
d_gene: .
abundance: few
CDR3nt: TGTGCCAGCAGCTTAAGTCCGAGTCAAGAGACCCAGTACTTC
CDR3aa: CASSLSPSQETQYF

j_gene: TRBJ1-4
v_gene: TRBV20-1
d_gene: .
abundance: few
CDR3nt: TGCAGTGCTAGGGGAACATCCGCAACTAATGAAAAACTGTTTTTT
CDR3aa: CSARGTSATNEKLFF

j_gene: TRBJ2-7
v_gene: TRBV2
d_gene: .
abundance: .
CDR3nt: TGTGCCGGTATTGAGAGGTTAACCTACGAGCAGTACTTC
CDR3aa: CAGIERLTYEQYF

j_gene: TRBJ1-4
v_gene: TRBV7-9
d_gene: .
abundance: few
CDR3nt: TGTGCCAGCAGCTCGGACACGGAAGGTGAAAAACTGTTTTTT
CDR3aa: CASSSDTEGEKLFF

j_gene: TRBJ1-6
v_gene: TRBV6-2/TRBV6-3
d_gene: .
abundance: .
CDR3nt: TGTGCCAGCTCATACTTGGGGCTTGGGAATTCACCCCTCCACTTT
CDR3aa: CASSYLGLGNSPLHF

j_gene: TRBJ2-3
v_gene: TRBV7-3
d_gene: .
abundance: .
CDR3nt: TGTGCCAGCAGCCGGGACGGAGGGGCTCAAGATACGCAGTATTTT
CDR3aa: CASSRDGGAQDTQYF

j_gene: TRBJ1-2
v_gene: TRBV5-1
d_gene: .
abundance: .
CDR3nt: TGCGCCAGCAGCTCCGTGGGCTCTAACTATGGCTACACCTTC
CDR3aa: CASSSVGSNYGYTF

j_gene: TRBJ1-6
v_gene: TRBV7-9
d_gene: TRBD1
abundance: few
CDR3nt: TGTGCCAGCAGCCCGACAGGGCCCCCATCACCCCTCCACTTT
CDR3aa: CASSPTGPPSPLHF

j_gene: TRBJ1-4
v_gene: TRBV2
d_gene: .
abundance: .
CDR3nt: TGTGCCAGCTGTCTGGCTGGGACAACTAATGAAAAACTGTTTTTT
CDR3aa: CASCLAGTTNEKLFF

j_gene: TRBJ1-1
v_gene: TRBV9
d_gene: TRBD1
abundance: once
CDR3nt: TGTGCCAGCAGAAAATTCACAGGGGGCGGAACTGAAGCTTTCTTT
CDR3aa: CASRKFTGGGTEAFF